The entry below gives a single TCR beta chain sequence along with its context. The antigen is not known. Trimming cost V 3 bases and J 5 bases; bases outside gene matches: 10. CDR3 length: 17 residues. Germline loops: CDR1 LNHNV, CDR2 YYDKDF (reference sequence). This sample was taken from a study of shared clonotypes between healthy human individuals. Overall study: Donors had three CD4 naive, three CD4 memory, two CD8 naive and one CD8 memory plate apiece.

Investigators spread the genomic DNA of each subset evenly over several immunoSEQ plates. Using immunoSEQ multiplex PCR, the repertoire was profiled, and TCRdb retains in-frame clones only, with some absent. In the table there are hundreds of thousands of clones, about two thirds of which are singletons. Study-level findings and limits: Sampling was confined to blood; repertoires within tissues likely differ. Even with large depth, rarefaction showed that sorted-subset sequencing was incomplete.

The sequenced sample consisted of memory CD4+ T cells sorted from blood. The subset was: CD45RA-negative fraction. The origin of this receptor is a woman aged 25-40 years in good health. The rearrangement links TRBV15 to TRBJ2-5; 12 nucleotides match TRBD1. In DNA form, the CDR3 reads TGTGCCACCAGCAGGTTCCGGGACAGGGGGCTCGGGGAGACCCAGTACTTC. It specifies CATSRFRDRGLGETQYF.